The clone carrying this TCR beta chain was observed a handful of times. Trimming at V came to 4 bases and at J to 7 bases, leaving 10 bases not matched to a gene. CDR1 LGHDT and CDR2 YNNKEL come from the germline V gene (reference sequence). The CDR3 has 16 residues. Recovered status applied to Cohort 3 donors who had two consecutive negative PCRs. It also applied to those with clearance or with symptom resolution. The data belong to a study of blood T cell repertoires in COVID-19. Authors' methods: Reference gene primer amplification in the assay estimated nucleated cell counts. The table came from immunoSEQ multiplex PCR; TCRdb's copy has only in-frame clones and leaves some out. That table gives V, J and clone size, and the DNA gave D and trimming. The sample contains a few hundred thousand clones, about 81% of which appear only once.

Sequencing input: PBMCs or T cells enriched from blood (not recorded which). This receptor was identified in a man aged 40-50 years who had recovered from COVID-19. The rearrangement uses TRBV3-1 (or the pseudogene TRBV3-2) and TRBJ2-7; TRBD2 matches 13 bases. CDR3 loop: CASSPPGLAGVGEQYF. In nucleotides, the CDR3 is TGTGCCAGCAGCCCCCCCGGACTAGCGGGAGTGGGGGAGCAGTACTTC.